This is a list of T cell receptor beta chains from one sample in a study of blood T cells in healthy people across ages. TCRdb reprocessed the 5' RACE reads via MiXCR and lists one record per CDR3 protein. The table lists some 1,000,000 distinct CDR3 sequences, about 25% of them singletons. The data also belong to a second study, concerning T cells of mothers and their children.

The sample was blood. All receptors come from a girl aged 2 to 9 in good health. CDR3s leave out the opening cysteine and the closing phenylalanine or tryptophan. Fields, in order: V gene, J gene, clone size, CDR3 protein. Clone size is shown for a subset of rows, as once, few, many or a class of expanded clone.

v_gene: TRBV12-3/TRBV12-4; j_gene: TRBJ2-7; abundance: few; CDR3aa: ASSLASREQY
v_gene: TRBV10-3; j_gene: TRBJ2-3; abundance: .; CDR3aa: AIKGSRGGTDTQY
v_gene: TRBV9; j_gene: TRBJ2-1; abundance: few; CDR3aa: ASSVSAGGYNEQF
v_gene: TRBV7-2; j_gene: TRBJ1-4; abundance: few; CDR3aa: ASSGGRTGLYEKLF
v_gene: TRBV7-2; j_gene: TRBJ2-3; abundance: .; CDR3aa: ASSRRGQSTDTQY
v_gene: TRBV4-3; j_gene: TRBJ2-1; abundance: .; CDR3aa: ASSQDGSAGVNEQF
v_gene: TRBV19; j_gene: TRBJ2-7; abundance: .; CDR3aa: ASSMRQTEQY
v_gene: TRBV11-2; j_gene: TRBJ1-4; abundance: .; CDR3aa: ASSLTSFATNEKLF
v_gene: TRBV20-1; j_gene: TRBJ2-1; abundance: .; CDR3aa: SATHRTYRGSEQF
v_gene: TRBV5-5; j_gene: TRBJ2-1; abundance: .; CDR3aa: ASSGWGSEQF
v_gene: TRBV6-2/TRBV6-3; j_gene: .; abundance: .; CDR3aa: ASSSGRGGLETQY
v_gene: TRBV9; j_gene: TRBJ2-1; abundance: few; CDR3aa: ASSVNPEGPTSGLYNEQF
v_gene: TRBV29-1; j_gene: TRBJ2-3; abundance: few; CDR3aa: SVENTYTDTQY
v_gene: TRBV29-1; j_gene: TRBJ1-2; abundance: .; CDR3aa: SVTGFYGYT
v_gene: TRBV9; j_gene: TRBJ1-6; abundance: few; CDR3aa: ASSAGQISPLH
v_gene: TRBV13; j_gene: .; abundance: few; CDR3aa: ASSIGEQF
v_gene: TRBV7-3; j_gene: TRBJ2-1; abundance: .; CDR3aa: ASSLTGTSLSYNEQF
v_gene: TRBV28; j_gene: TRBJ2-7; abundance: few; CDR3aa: ASSMATRIYEQY
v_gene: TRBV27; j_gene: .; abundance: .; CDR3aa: ASRIQGEPDYEQY
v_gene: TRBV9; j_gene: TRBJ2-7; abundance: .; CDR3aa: ASSVDGATSYEQY
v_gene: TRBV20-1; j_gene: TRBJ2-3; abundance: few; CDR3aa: SARDPGSGGAFTSDTQY